These T cell receptor beta chains were read from a single sample in a study of cytomegalovirus exposure and HLA in healthy donors. TCRdb's copy holds only in-frame clones and misses some; the assay was immunoSEQ multiplex PCR. This sample has approximately 180,000 clones, with 60% to 85% found just once. What was sequenced was PBMCs. The receptors here all came from a male donor in good health and CMV-seronegative. The CDR3 runs from the conserved cysteine through the conserved F or W. Each record gives: V gene, J gene, CDR3 protein.

TRBV6-5	TRBJ1-2	CASTLGGGRSGYTF
TRBV19	TRBJ2-2	CASNRVPTGELFF
TRBV7-7	TRBJ1-1	CASSHLTEQFMNTEAFF
TRBV5-1	TRBJ2-5	CASSFGTSGGKETQYF
TRBV7-7	TRBJ1-2	CASSTVPGTDGGYTF
TRBV6-6	TRBJ1-3	CASRAPTGSGNTIYF
TRBV7-3	TRBJ1-1	CASSAVNTEAFF
TRBV5-6	TRBJ1-3	CASSLDNRNGNTIYF
TRBV5-1	TRBJ2-7	CASSLEPGYTYEQYF
TRBV6-5	TRBJ1-3	CASSYDHRGPGNTIYF
TRBV6-6	TRBJ1-5	CASSYGSGGTNQPQHF
TRBV4-2	TRBJ2-3	CATWDRGSDTQYF
TRBV23-1	TRBJ1-2	CASSQRETSRGYTF
TRBV6-6	TRBJ2-4	CASSYFTGADIQYF
TRBV6-6	TRBJ1-1	CASSYIREVSTEAFF
TRBV9	TRBJ2-1	CASRATSGNIDEQFF
TRBV6-5	TRBJ1-5	CASSDQGGQPQHF
TRBV4-3	TRBJ2-1	CASSHTTGYYNEQFF
TRBV28	TRBJ1-5	CASSPTPGPQHF
TRBV28	TRBJ2-7	CASRHTSGPGTYEQYF
TRBV25-1	TRBJ1-2	CARPPGQRDGYTF
TRBV11-3	TRBJ1-1	CASSSGQGAPTEAFF
TRBV30	TRBJ1-5	CAWSVSGNQPQHF
TRBV10-2	TRBJ1-1	CASSEWGGGTEAFF
TRBV7-2	TRBJ2-2	CASSLAFTGELFF
TRBV9	TRBJ1-5	CASSADREDQPQHF
TRBV30	TRBJ2-5	CAWSSQETQYF
TRBV18	TRBJ2-7	CASSLRTGNYEQYF
TRBV28	TRBJ1-5	CASSLTGGGNQPQHF
TRBV11-3	TRBJ1-4	CASSLVRRGEKLFF
TRBV25-1	TRBJ2-7	CASSEYPYEQYF
TRBV6-5	TRBJ1-2	CASTTRGGVSGYTF
TRBV2	TRBJ2-1	CASRLAGDEQFF
TRBV7-3	TRBJ1-3	CASSLAQGAGNTIYF
TRBV4-2	TRBJ1-1	CASSQDRGILDTEAFF
TRBV28	TRBJ1-1	CASSSGQILNTEAFF
TRBV29-1	TRBJ1-5	CSVDRGGGQPQHF
TRBV5-8	TRBJ1-1	CASSGGQGSTEAFF
TRBV19	TRBJ2-5	CASSSGLAGDVETQYF
TRBV20-1	TRBJ2-7	CSANTGAEQYF
TRBV19	TRBJ2-1	CASSIWLAGGRNEQFF